This T cell receptor (beta chain) was identified during a study of monozygotic twins with inflammatory bowel disease. Each CDR3 protein gets one entry in TCRdb, which reprocessed the 5' RACE reads and gives no DNA. This sample contains a few hundred thousand distinct CDR3 sequences. The CDR3 totals 14 residues. The germline V gene encodes CDR1 SGHVS and CDR2 FNYEAQ. The chain combines TRBV7-6 with TRBJ2-7; TCRdb picks TRBD1, but there is no DNA to check that call. The clonotype originates from a human donor with ulcerative colitis or Crohn's disease, or a healthy co-twin of an affected twin (not recorded which). The sequenced material came from blood. CDR3 residues: CASSLAPDSHEQYF. Complete variable domain (other parts from reference TRBV7-6 and TRBJ2-7): GAGVSQSPRYKVTKRGQDVALRCDPISGHVSLYWYRQALGQGPEFLTYFNYEAQQDKSGLPNDRFSAERPEGSISTLTIQRTEQRDSAMYRCASSLAPDSHEQYFGPGTRLTVT.